What follows are 25 T cell receptor beta chains derived from one specimen sequenced in a study of blood T cells in healthy people across ages. Primers used in a second PCR of roughly 7 to 12 cycles were a sample-barcoded 5' primer and a J-beta primer mix. TCRdb itself ran the 5' RACE reads through MiXCR, one entry per CDR3 protein. This table has about 580,000 distinct CDR3 sequences, around 50% appearing once. The sequencing sample was made of blood. The receptor source for this set is an elderly man in good health.

This chain connects TRBV30 to TRBJ2-5; D gene unclear. The V end lost 0 bases, the J end lost 5 bases, and 10 bases lay between the germline ends. This CDR3 region has 13 residues. CDR1 is GTSNPN, CDR2 SVGIG, per germline (reference sequence). CDR3 coding DNA: TGTGCCTGGAGTGTGGGCGTGCGGGAGACCCAGTACTTC. Protein product: CAWSVGVRETQYF.

The chain recombines TRBV7-9 with TRBJ2-2, with 7 bases matching TRBD2. V was clipped by 6 bases and J by 2 bases; unmatched bases: 12. The CDR3 is made up of 17 amino acids. Germline CDR1 is SEHNR and CDR2 is FQNEAQ (reference sequence). CDR3 sequence (DNA): TGTGCCAGCAGGCCACCTCTAGCGGAGGACAACACCGGGGAGCTGTTTTTT. Protein: CASRPPLAEDNTGELFF.

The chain combines TRBV6-5 with TRBJ2-5; D is perhaps TRBD2 (5 bases). CDR3 length: 12 residues. V lost 8 bases, J lost 1 base, and 8 bases lay in between. Germline V gene lookup returns CDR1 MNHEY and CDR2 SVGAGI. CDR3 coding DNA: TGTGCCAGCCGGACTTCCCAAGAGACCCAGTACTTC. It specifies CASRTSQETQYF.

This clonotype was counted once. The chain employs TRBV7-9 and TRBJ2-6; D is possibly TRBD1 (6 bases). Per germline, CDR1 SEHNR and CDR2 FQNEAQ (reference sequence). The CDR3 runs to 18 residues. The V end lost 1 base, the J end lost 0 bases, and 13 bases lay between the germline ends. The CDR3 spells CASSLGTGTTSGANVLTF. Written as DNA, the CDR3 is TGTGCCAGCAGCTTAGGTACAGGGACAACCTCTGGGGCCAACGTCCTGACTTTC.

This clonotype was seen a handful of times. V usage is TRBV4-3 and J usage is TRBJ2-3; D might be TRBD2 (6 bases). With 0 bases removed from V and 4 bases from J, the gap between germline ends came to 11 bases. The CDR3 loop spans 15 amino acids. Looked up from germline, CDR1 is LGHNA and CDR2 is YSLEER. CDR3 region: CASSQETSSSDTQYF. The CDR3, as DNA: TGCGCCAGCAGCCAAGAAACTAGCAGTTCAGATACGCAGTATTTT.

V is TRBV4-1 and J is TRBJ1-1; D not resolved. V gave up 1 base and J gave up 7 bases, with 16 bases separating them. This CDR3 contains 15 residues. Germline CDR1 is MGHRA and CDR2 is YSYEKL. This CDR3 is CASSQGLGQYREAFF. The CDR3 DNA is TGCGCCAGCAGCCAAGGCCTTGGGCAGTACCGTGAAGCTTTCTTT.

There are many counts of this clonotype. CDR3 sequence reads: CASSSTVTDTQYF. DNA of the CDR3: TGTGCCAGCAGTTCGACAGTCACAGATACGCAGTATTTT. The chain has TRBV6-6 and TRBJ2-3; D may be TRBD1 (5 bases). The germline V gene has CDR1 MNHNY and CDR2 SVGAGI (reference sequence). V was cut by 4 bases and J by 2 bases, with 7 bases left in between. CDR3 size: 13 residues.

This chain uses TRBV12-3 or TRBV12-4 with TRBJ1-1, with 11 bases aligning to TRBD1. The CDR3 spans 16 residues. Losses at the gene ends were 8 bases for V and 5 bases for J; bases not matched to a gene: 13. CDR3 nucleotide sequence: TGTGCCAGCGGGTCTGGGACAGGGGGTTGGGGGACTGAAGCTTTCTTT. Translating gives CASGSGTGGWGTEAFF.

This clonotype occurred a few times. The V gene is TRBV7-2, the J gene TRBJ1-5; D perhaps matches TRBD1 (5 bases). The CDR3 consists of 16 residues. Germline CDR1 and CDR2: SGHTA and FQGNSA. Deletions cut 4 bases from V and 1 base from J, with 14 bases between. The CDR3 here is CASSSKQDGSNQPQHF. DNA for the CDR3: TGTGCCAGCAGCTCGAAACAGGACGGGAGCAATCAGCCCCAGCATTTT.

The table lists this clonotype with a few counts. J is TRBJ2-7 and V is TRBV7-9; TRBD2 might be the D (5 bases). V lost 5 bases and J lost 6, with 17 bases in between. The CDR3 runs to 14 residues. CDR1 is SEHNR, CDR2 FQNEAQ, per germline (reference sequence). The CDR3, as DNA: TGTGCCAGCAGCCCTTCAGCGGCCGTCCTCGAGCAGTACTTC. It encodes CASSPSAAVLEQYF. The full variable domain, with the rest looked up from reference TRBV7-9 and TRBJ2-7, is DTGVSQNPRHKITKRGQNVTFRCDPISEHNRLYWYRQTLGQGPEFLTYFQNEAQLEKSRLLSDRFSAERPKGSFSTLEIQRTEQGDSAMYLCASSPSAAVLEQYFGPGTRLTVT.

This clonotype was detected a few times. The chain joins TRBV20-1 to TRBJ2-5; 10 bases match TRBD2. The CDR3 has 13 amino acids. Trimming at V came to 2 bases and at J to 13 bases, leaving 10 bases not matched to a gene. The germline V gene encodes CDR1 DFQATT and CDR2 SNEGSKA (reference sequence). The CDR3 is CSARPHSGGPGYF. DNA of the CDR3: TGCAGTGCTAGACCCCATAGCGGGGGGCCAGGGTACTTC.

The rearrangement links TRBV7-3 to TRBJ2-5, with D unresolved. The CDR3 is 14 residues long. The germline CDR1 and CDR2 sequences are SGHTA and FQGTGA. V lost 4 bases and J 1 base, leaving 10 bases between the germline ends. The CDR3 DNA reads TGTGCCAGCAGCTCTCGACCGAGCCAAGAGACCCAGTACTTC. This translates into CASSSRPSQETQYF.

This clonotype was seen more than once but under ten times. The chain uses TRBV20-1 and TRBJ2-7, with 9 bases fitting TRBD2. The V segment lost 0 bases and the J segment 4 bases; nucleotides outside the gene matches: 7. Germline V gene data show CDR1 as DFQATT and CDR2 as SNEGSKA (reference sequence). There are 15 residues in the CDR3. CDR3 bases: TGCAGTGCTAGAGATTCCGCGGGAGGGCCTTACGAGCAGTACTTC. This codes for CSARDSAGGPYEQYF.

J is TRBJ2-5 and V is TRBV7-3; 9 positions agree with TRBD1. With V trimmed by 3 bases and J by 11 bases, 10 bases remained unmatched. Germline V gives CDR1 SGHTA, CDR2 FQGTGA. CDR3 length: 14 residues. CDR3 in amino acids: CASSFGQGRNEQYF. Here the CDR3 DNA reads TGTGCCAGCAGCTTTGGACAGGGGCGGAATGAGCAGTACTTC.

This chain's CDR3 is CASRGFSGRSEQFF. Written as DNA, the CDR3 is TGTGCCAGCAGGGGGTTTAGCGGGAGAAGTGAGCAGTTCTTC. The chain employs TRBV6-2 or TRBV6-3 and TRBJ2-1; 9 nucleotides match TRBD2. CDR1 and CDR2 from the germline V gene are MNHEY and SVGEGT. The CDR3 is made up of 14 amino acids. J lost 9 bases, V lost 6 bases, and 9 bases had no gene match.

This sequence joins TRBV7-3 and TRBJ2-7, with D hard to call. With 4 bases removed from V and 0 bases from J, the gap between germline ends came to 16 bases. Germline CDR1 is SGHTA and CDR2 is FQGTGA. This CDR3 comprises 16 residues. CDR3 amino acids: CASSSLPADNSYEQYF. In DNA, the CDR3 is TGTGCCAGCAGCTCTCTTCCGGCAGATAACTCCTACGAGCAGTACTTC. Looking up the rest from reference TRBV7-3 and TRBJ2-7 gives the full variable domain: GAGVSQTPSNKVTEKGKYVELRCDPISGHTALYWYRQSLGQGPEFLIYFQGTGAADDSGLPNDRFFAVRPEGSVSTLKIQRTERGDSAVYLCASSSLPADNSYEQYFGPGTRLTVT.

The genes are TRBV7-6 and TRBJ2-5; D is undetermined. The V end lost 3 bases, the J end lost 7 bases, and 21 bases lay between the germline ends. The germline V gene has CDR1 SGHVS and CDR2 FNYEAQ. The CDR3 extends over 16 amino acids. CDR3 coding DNA: TGTGCCAGCAGCTTGGCCGGGTCTAACCGGGCAGGGACCCAGTACTTC. Translation gives CASSLAGSNRAGTQYF.

The chain joins TRBV6-6 to TRBJ2-7; D might be TRBD1 (6 bases). The CDR3 spans 16 residues. The germline V gene has CDR1 MNHNY and CDR2 SVGAGI (reference sequence). Trimming cost V 5 bases and J 2 bases, with 19 bases left between them. The CDR3 coding sequence is TGTGCCAGCAGTACCGGACCAGGGGTTTCGGCCTACGAGCAGTACTTC. Its translation: CASSTGPGVSAYEQYF.

This clonotype was observed many times. V usage is TRBV6-6 and J usage is TRBJ2-1, with a possible D match to TRBD1 (7 bases). The CDR3 has 15 amino acids. Germline values: CDR1 MNHNY, CDR2 SVGAGI (reference sequence). V lost 2 bases to trimming and J lost 2 bases, with 10 bases between them. The CDR3 DNA is TGTGCCAGCAGTTACCAGGGGGGTACCTACAATGAGCAGTTCTTC. Its protein product is CASSYQGGTYNEQFF.

J is TRBJ2-5 and V is TRBV29-1; D is undetermined. The end of the DNA is better explained by TRBJ2-7, so the J call may be wrong. The CDR3 is 11 residues long. From germline, CDR1 is SQVTM and CDR2 ANQGSEA. The CDR3 region has the DNA TGCAGCGGTGGGGTCGAGTACGAGCAGTACTTC. This sequence encodes CSGGVEYEQYF.

This clonotype was detected a few times. The V call is TRBV20-1, the J call TRBJ2-1, with 9 bases identical to TRBD1. The trim removed 1 base at V and 1 base at J, leaving 8 bases unmatched. The CDR3 length is 17 residues. Germline CDR1 reads DFQATT; CDR2 reads SNEGSKA (reference sequence). As DNA, the CDR3 is TGCAGTGCTAGAGGGACAGGGGTGGTTTTGTCCTACAATGAGCAGTTCTTC. Protein sequence: CSARGTGVVLSYNEQFF.

This clonotype appeared a few times. The chain combines TRBV7-9 with TRBJ2-7; D is undetermined. Germline V CDR1 and CDR2: SEHNR, FQNEAQ (reference sequence). The germline V and J ends were trimmed by 1 base and 3 bases, with 13 bases remaining between them. The CDR3 extends over 15 amino acids. CDR3 DNA: TGTGCCAGCAGCTTAGATCTCACGAGCGACTACGAGCAGTACTTC. Amino acids: CASSLDLTSDYEQYF.

The V and J genes are TRBV29-1 and TRBJ1-1; D remains unclear. V lost 5 bases and J 4 bases, leaving 11 bases between the germline ends. Germline lookup yields CDR1 SQVTM and CDR2 ANQGSEA. The CDR3 is made up of 12 amino acids. CDR3 loop: CSVRPPSTEAFF. Written as DNA, the CDR3 is TGCAGCGTTAGGCCGCCCAGCACTGAAGCTTTCTTT.

This clonotype was seen a handful of times. This chain links TRBV5-1 with TRBJ2-5; 10 bases are shared with TRBD1. The end of the DNA aligns better with TRBJ2-7, so the J call may be wrong. The CDR3 contains 15 residues. Looked up from germline, CDR1 is SGHRS and CDR2 is YFSETQ. The CDR3: CASSRTGGGSYEQYF. CDR3 DNA: TGCGCCAGCAGCCGGACAGGGGGAGGTAGCTACGAGCAGTACTTC.

This rearrangement joins TRBV6-6 to TRBJ2-7; 10 bases align to TRBD1. There are 14 residues in the CDR3. CDR1 and CDR2 (germline): MNHNY, SVGAGI (reference sequence). The ends lost 3 bases at V and 6 bases at J; junction bases unmatched: 5. The CDR3 loop reads CASSYSGTGVEQYF. CDR3 nucleotide sequence: TGTGCCAGCAGTTATTCAGGGACAGGGGTCGAGCAGTACTTC.